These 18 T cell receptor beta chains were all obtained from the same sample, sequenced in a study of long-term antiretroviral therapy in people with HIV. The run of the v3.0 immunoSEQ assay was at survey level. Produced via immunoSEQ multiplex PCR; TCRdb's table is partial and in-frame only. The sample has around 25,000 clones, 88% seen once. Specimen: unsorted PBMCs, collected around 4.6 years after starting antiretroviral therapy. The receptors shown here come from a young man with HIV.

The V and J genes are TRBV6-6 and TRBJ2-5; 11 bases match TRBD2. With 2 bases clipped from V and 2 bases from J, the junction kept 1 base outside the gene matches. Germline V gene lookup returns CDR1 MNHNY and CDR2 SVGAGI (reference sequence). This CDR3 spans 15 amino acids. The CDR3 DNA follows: TGTGCCAGCAGTTACCGACTAGCGGGACAAGAGACCCAGTACTTC. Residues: CASSYRLAGQETQYF.

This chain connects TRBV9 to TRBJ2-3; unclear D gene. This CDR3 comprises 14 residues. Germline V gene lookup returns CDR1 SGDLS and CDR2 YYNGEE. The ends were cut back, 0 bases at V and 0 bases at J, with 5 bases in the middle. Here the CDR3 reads CASSVEVSTDTQYF. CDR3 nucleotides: TGTGCCAGCAGCGTAGAAGTTAGCACAGATACGCAGTATTTT. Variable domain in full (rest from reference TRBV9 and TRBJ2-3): DSGVTQTPKHLITATGQRVTLRCSPRSGDLSVYWYQQSLDQGLQFLIQYYNGEERAKGNILERFSAQQFPDLHSELNLSSLELGDSALYFCASSVEVSTDTQYFGPGTRLTVL.

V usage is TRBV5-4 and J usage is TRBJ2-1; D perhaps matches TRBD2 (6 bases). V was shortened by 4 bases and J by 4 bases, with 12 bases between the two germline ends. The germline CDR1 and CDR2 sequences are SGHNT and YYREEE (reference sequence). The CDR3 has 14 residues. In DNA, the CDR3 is TGTGCCAGCAGCATCAGCGGGTCTTACAATGAGCAGTTCTTC. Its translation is CASSISGSYNEQFF.

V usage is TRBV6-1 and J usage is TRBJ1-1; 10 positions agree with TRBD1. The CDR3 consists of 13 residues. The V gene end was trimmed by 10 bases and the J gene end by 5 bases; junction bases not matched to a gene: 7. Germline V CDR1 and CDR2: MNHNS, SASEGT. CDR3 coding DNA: TGTGCCACCCGGACAGGGGGGAGTACTGAAGCTTTCTTT. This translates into CATRTGGSTEAFF.

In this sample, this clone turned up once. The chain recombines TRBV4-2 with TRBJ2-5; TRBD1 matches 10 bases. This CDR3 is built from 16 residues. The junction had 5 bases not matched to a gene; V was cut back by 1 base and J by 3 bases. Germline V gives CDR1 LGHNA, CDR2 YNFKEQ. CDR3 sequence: CASSQGQGAREETQYF. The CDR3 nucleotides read TGTGCCAGCAGCCAAGGACAGGGGGCAAGGGAAGAGACCCAGTACTTC.

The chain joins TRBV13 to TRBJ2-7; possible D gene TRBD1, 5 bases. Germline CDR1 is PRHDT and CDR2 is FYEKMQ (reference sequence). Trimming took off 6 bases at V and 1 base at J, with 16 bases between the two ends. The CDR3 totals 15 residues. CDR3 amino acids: CASSSPGHLSYEQYF. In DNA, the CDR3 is TGTGCCAGCAGTTCACCCGGACACCTATCCTACGAGCAGTACTTC.

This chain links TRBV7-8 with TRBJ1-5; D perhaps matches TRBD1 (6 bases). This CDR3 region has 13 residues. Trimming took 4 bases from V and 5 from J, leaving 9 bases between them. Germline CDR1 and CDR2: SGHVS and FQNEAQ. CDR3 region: CASSSQGYQPQHF. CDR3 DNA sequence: TGTGCCAGCAGCTCACAGGGTTATCAGCCCCAGCATTTT.

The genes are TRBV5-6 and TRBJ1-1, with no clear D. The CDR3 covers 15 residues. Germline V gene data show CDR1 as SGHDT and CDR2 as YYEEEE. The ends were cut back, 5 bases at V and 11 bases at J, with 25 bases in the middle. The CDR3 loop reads CASRDRDLLRSDAFF. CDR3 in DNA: TGTGCCAGCAGGGACCGAGACCTCTTGCGTTCGGACGCTTTCTTT. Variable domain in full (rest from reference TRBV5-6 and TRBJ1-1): DAGVTQSPTHLIKTRGQQVTLRCSPKSGHDTVSWYQQALGQGPQFIFQYYEEEERQRGNFPDRFSGHQFPNYSSELNVNALLLGDSALYLCASRDRDLLRSDAFFGQGTRLTVV.

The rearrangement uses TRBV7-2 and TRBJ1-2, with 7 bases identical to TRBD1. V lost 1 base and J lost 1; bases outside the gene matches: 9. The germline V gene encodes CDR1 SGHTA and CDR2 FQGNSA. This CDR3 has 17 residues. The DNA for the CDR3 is TGTGCCAGCAGCTTAGATTTATGGGACAGCTTTAACTATGGCTACACCTTC. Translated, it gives CASSLDLWDSFNYGYTF.

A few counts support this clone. The CDR3 here is CASSYASSYEQYF. CDR3 in DNA: TGTGCCAGCAGTTACGCCAGCTCCTACGAGCAGTACTTC. V and J are TRBV6-5 and TRBJ2-7; D not certain. The ends were cut back, 2 bases at V and 0 bases at J, with 5 bases in the middle. The germline V gene has CDR1 MNHEY and CDR2 SVGAGI. This CDR3 has 13 amino acids.

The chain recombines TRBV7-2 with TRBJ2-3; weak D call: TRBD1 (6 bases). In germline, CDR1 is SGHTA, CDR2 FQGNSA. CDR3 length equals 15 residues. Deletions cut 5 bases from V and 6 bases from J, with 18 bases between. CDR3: CASSLNRDPRDTQYF. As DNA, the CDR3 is TGTGCCAGCAGCCTAAACAGGGACCCGAGGGATACGCAGTATTTT.

The CDR3 nucleotides are TGTGCCTGCGGGGGGGCAGGTCTCCCCTCAGATACGCAGTATTTT. This sequence encodes CACGGAGLPSDTQYF. This rearrangement joins TRBV19 to TRBJ2-3; 9 bases line up with TRBD2. V was clipped by 11 bases and J by 4 bases; unmatched bases: 13. The germline V gene encodes CDR1 LNHDA and CDR2 SQIVND (reference sequence). The CDR3 is made up of 15 amino acids.

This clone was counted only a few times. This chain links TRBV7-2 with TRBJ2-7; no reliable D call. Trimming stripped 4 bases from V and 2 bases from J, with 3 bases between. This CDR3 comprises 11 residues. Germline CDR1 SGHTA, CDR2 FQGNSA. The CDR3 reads CASSSTYEQYF. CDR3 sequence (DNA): TGTGCCAGCAGCTCGACCTACGAGCAGTACTTC.

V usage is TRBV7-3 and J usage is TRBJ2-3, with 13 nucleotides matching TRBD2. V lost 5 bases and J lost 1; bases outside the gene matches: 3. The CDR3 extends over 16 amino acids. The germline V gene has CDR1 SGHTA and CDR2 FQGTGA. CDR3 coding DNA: TGTGCCAGCAGCGCCGGACTAGCGGGGGGCACAGATACGCAGTATTTT. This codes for CASSAGLAGGTDTQYF.

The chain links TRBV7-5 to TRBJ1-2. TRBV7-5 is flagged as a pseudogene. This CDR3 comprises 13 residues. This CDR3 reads CARSREGAEGYTF. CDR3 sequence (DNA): TGTGCCAGAAGCCGGGAGGGGGCTGAGGGCTACACCTTC.

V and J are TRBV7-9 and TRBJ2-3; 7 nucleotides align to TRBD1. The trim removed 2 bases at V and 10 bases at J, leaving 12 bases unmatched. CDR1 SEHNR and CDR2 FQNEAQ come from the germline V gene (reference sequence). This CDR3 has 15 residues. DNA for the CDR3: TGTGCCAGCAGCTTACTAGGGGGCGCAGGTGATGCGCAGTATTTT. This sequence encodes CASSLLGGAGDAQYF.

The CDR3 sequence: CASPPGLAVDEQFF. CDR3 nucleotide sequence: TGTGCCAGCCCTCCTGGACTAGCGGTCGATGAGCAGTTCTTC. The V and J genes are TRBV2 and TRBJ2-1; TRBD2 agrees at 10 bases. V gave up 8 bases and J gave up 8 bases; unmatched junction bases: 9. This CDR3 contains 14 residues. Germline CDR1 reads SNHLY; CDR2 reads FYNNEI.

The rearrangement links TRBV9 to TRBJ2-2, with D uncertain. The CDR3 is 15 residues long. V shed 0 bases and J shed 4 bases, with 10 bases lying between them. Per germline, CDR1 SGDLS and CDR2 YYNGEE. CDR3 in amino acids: CASSVAEDPTGELFF. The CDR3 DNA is TGTGCCAGCAGCGTAGCTGAGGACCCCACCGGGGAGCTGTTTTTT.